Shown below are 24 T cell receptor beta chains from a single sample sequenced in a study of human T cells and chemical hapten exposure. TCRdb reprocessed the RACE reads with MiXCR, giving one entry per CDR3 protein. Here the sample spans some 360,000 distinct CDR3 sequences, approximately 5.1% being singletons. Time point denoted: pre-sensitization, week 0. As to treatment: therapeutic diphenylcyclopropenone sensitization with weekly scalp DPC. Sequences were derived from whole blood, sampled in connection with sensitization to the hapten diphenylcyclopropenone (DPC). The receptor source for this set is a woman in her forties or fifties with alopecia areata. Some clones in this sample may be carry-over from other donors' samples.

The rearrangement joins TRBV6-5 to TRBJ1-1, with D uncertain. In germline, CDR1 is MNHEY, CDR2 SVGAGI. The CDR3 length is 15 residues. Trimming pared 5 bases from V and 4 bases from J, leaving 17 bases between. This chain's CDR3 is CASSRDGSVITEAFF. CDR3 sequence (DNA): TGTGCCAGCAGTCGTGATGGCAGCGTTATCACTGAAGCTTTCTTT.

This clonotype was counted only a few times. The gene calls are TRBV6-6 and TRBJ2-5, with a tentative D call TRBD1 (6 bases). The CDR3 loop spans 14 amino acids. V lost 0 bases and J 4 bases, leaving 9 bases between the germline ends. Per germline, CDR1 MNHNY and CDR2 SVGAGI (reference sequence). DNA of the CDR3: TGTGCCAGCAGTTACTCGGGGGCAGGAGAGACCCAGTACTTC. It codes for CASSYSGAGETQYF.

This clonotype was seen repeatedly, ten times or more. The chain employs TRBV11-2 and TRBJ1-1; TRBD1 matches at 8 bases. Germline loops: CDR1 SGHAT, CDR2 FQNNGV. The CDR3 is 13 amino acids. Trimming at V came to 6 bases and at J to 10 bases, leaving 10 bases not matched to a gene. CDR3: CASSSTQGAGAFF. The CDR3 coding sequence is TGTGCCAGCAGTTCCACCCAGGGGGCCGGAGCTTTCTTT. The whole variable domain, filled in from reference TRBV11-2 and TRBJ1-1, reads EAGVAQSPRYKIIEKRQSVAFWCNPISGHATLYWYQQILGQGPKLLIQFQNNGVVDDSQLPKDRFSAERLKGVDSTLKIQPAKLEDSAVYLCASSSTQGAGAFFGQGTRLTVV.

This clonotype has only a few counts. The gene calls are TRBV7-2 and TRBJ2-5, with TRBD2 matching over 14 bases. Trimming at V came to 5 bases and at J to 3 bases, leaving 8 bases not matched to a gene. This CDR3 spans 17 amino acids. Germline assignment: CDR1 SGHTA and CDR2 FQGNSA. The CDR3: CASSPRLAGGPKETQYF. The CDR3 region has the DNA TGTGCCAGCAGCCCACGACTAGCGGGAGGGCCGAAAGAGACCCAGTACTTC.

The chain employs TRBV5-5 and TRBJ1-1, with TRBD1 as a possible D gene (6 bases). The CDR3 covers 13 residues. Germline CDR1 reads SGHKS; CDR2 reads YYEKEE (reference sequence). The ends were cut back, 2 bases at V and 6 bases at J, with 11 bases in the middle. CDR3 DNA sequence: TGTGCCAGCAGCTTTAGGGGGTACTCTGAAGCTTTCTTT. It specifies CASSFRGYSEAFF.

This clonotype was counted between two and nine times. V and J are TRBV20-1 and TRBJ1-6, with D possibly TRBD1 on 6 matching bases. Deletions cut 5 bases from V and 0 bases from J, with 14 bases between. The CDR3 consists of 16 residues. Germline assignment: CDR1 DFQATT and CDR2 SNEGSKA (reference sequence). The CDR3 sequence: CSAEDRSSSYNSPLHF. Written as DNA, the CDR3 is TGCAGTGCTGAGGACAGATCCAGCTCCTATAATTCACCCCTCCACTTT.

This clonotype turned up a few times. This rearrangement joins TRBV12-3 or TRBV12-4 to TRBJ2-2; no definite D call. This CDR3 has 14 amino acids. Trimming took off 3 bases at V and 4 bases at J, with 9 bases between the two ends. The CDR3 is CASSFLGGTGELFF. The CDR3 bases are TGTGCCAGCAGTTTTTTGGGTGGCACCGGGGAGCTGTTTTTT.

The V and J genes are TRBV4-2 and TRBJ1-1; D call uncertain. The V end was cut by 0 bases, the J end by 7 bases, with 15 bases between. The CDR3 runs 15 residues. From germline, CDR1 is LGHNA and CDR2 YNFKEQ. The CDR3 sequence is CASSQDQDPTDEAFF. The DNA for the CDR3 is TGTGCCAGCAGCCAAGATCAGGACCCGACGGATGAAGCTTTCTTT.

This clonotype was seen repeatedly, ten times or more. The V and J genes are TRBV20-1 and TRBJ2-2; 9 bases agree with TRBD2. There are 16 residues in the CDR3. Germline CDR1 reads DFQATT; CDR2 reads SNEGSKA (reference sequence). V shed 0 bases and J 3 bases; nucleotides not matched to a gene: 5. The CDR3 coding sequence is TGCAGTGCTAGAGATTTAGTAGCGGGGGACACCGGGGAGCTGTTTTTT. Amino acid sequence: CSARDLVAGDTGELFF.

This clonotype was counted ten times or more. The chain links TRBV3-1 to TRBJ2-5; tentative D call: TRBD2 (6 bases). The germline V gene has CDR1 LGHDT and CDR2 YNNKEL (reference sequence). This CDR3 contains 14 residues. Trimming took off 1 base at V and 5 bases at J, with 11 bases between the two ends. CDR3 in DNA: TGTGCCAGCAGCCAAGTCGGAGGGAGTGAGACCCAGTACTTC. Translating it yields CASSQVGGSETQYF.

This clonotype has only a few counts. This rearrangement joins TRBV19 to TRBJ2-7; no definite D call. The CDR3 is 14 residues long. Trimming shortened V by 5 bases and J by 4 bases, and 15 bases separated the two germline ends. Germline V gene data show CDR1 as LNHDA and CDR2 as SQIVND (reference sequence). CDR3 nucleotides: TGTGCCAGTAGTGCCGGGCGAGGAATTTACGAGCAGTACTTC. Translated, it gives CASSAGRGIYEQYF. Looking up the rest from reference TRBV19 and TRBJ2-7 gives the full variable domain: DGGITQSPKYLFRKEGQNVTLSCEQNLNHDAMYWYRQDPGQGLRLIYYSQIVNDFQKGDIAEGYSVSREKKESFPLTVTSAQKNPTAFYLCASSAGRGIYEQYFGPGTRLTVT.

This chain links TRBV10-3 with TRBJ2-7; 7 bases fit TRBD1. The ends lost 5 bases at V and 1 base at J; junction bases unmatched: 2. This CDR3 is built from 13 residues. Germline CDR1 and CDR2: ENHRY and SYGVKD. CDR3 in DNA: TGTGCCATCAGTCTGGACAGGTCCTACGAGCAGTACTTC. Residues: CAISLDRSYEQYF.

This clonotype showed up many times. The chain has TRBV6-2 or TRBV6-3 and TRBJ1-1; 8 positions match TRBD1. The CDR3 totals 16 residues. CDR1 MNHEY and CDR2 SVGEGT come from the germline V gene. V gave up 2 bases and J gave up 3 bases; unmatched junction bases: 8. The CDR3 DNA reads as TGTGCCAGCAGTTACCCCGGACAGGGTCGATACACTGAAGCTTTCTTT. This sequence encodes CASSYPGQGRYTEAFF.

Ten or more counts support this clonotype. This chain connects TRBV2 to TRBJ2-3; D unresolved. The V end lost 7 bases, the J end lost 7 bases, and 9 bases lay between the germline ends. The length of the CDR3 is 11 residues. Germline V gene lookup returns CDR1 SNHLY and CDR2 FYNNEI. Here the CDR3 reads CASNVGYTQYF. CDR3 bases: TGTGCCAGCAACGTAGGTTATACGCAGTATTTT. The variable domain in full, with the rest retrieved from reference TRBV2 and TRBJ2-3, is EPEVTQTPSHQVTQMGQEVILRCVPISNHLYFYWYRQILGQKVEFLVSFYNNEISEKSEIFDDQFSVERPDGSNFTLKIRSTKLEDSAMYFCASNVGYTQYFGPGTRLTVL.

This clonotype was seen at least ten times. The rearrangement links TRBV6-5 to TRBJ1-2; D is unclear. CDR3 length: 14 amino acids. Germline-derived CDR1 and CDR2 are MNHEY and SVGAGI. The germline V and J ends were trimmed by 6 bases and 8 bases, with 19 bases remaining between them. The CDR3 sequence is CASSPERPVRGYTF. The CDR3, as DNA: TGTGCCAGCAGCCCCGAACGGCCCGTCCGAGGCTACACCTTC.

This chain links TRBV7-2 with TRBJ2-3; TRBD2 might be the D (6 bases). Germline assignment: CDR1 SGHTA and CDR2 FQGNSA. Trimming removed 4 bases from V and 3 bases from J, with 11 bases in between. This CDR3 spans 14 amino acids. CDR3 in DNA: TGTGCCAGCAGCTCCTACGGGGGTACAGATACGCAGTATTTT. Amino acids: CASSSYGGTDTQYF.

The table lists this clonotype with many counts. The chain uses TRBV9 and TRBJ2-2; 8 bases agree with TRBD2. The germline gives CDR1 SGDLS, CDR2 YYNGEE. This CDR3 region has 15 residues. Losses at the gene ends were 0 bases for V and 6 bases for J; bases not matched to a gene: 4. The CDR3 sequence: CASSVGREGPGELFF. The CDR3 nucleotides are TGTGCCAGCAGCGTAGGACGGGAGGGCCCCGGGGAGCTGTTTTTT.

This rearrangement joins TRBV6-2 or TRBV6-3 to TRBJ2-7, with 7 bases lining up with TRBD2. The CDR3 sequence is 17 residues long. V shed 6 bases, J shed 7 bases, and the junction held 21 bases outside the gene matches. Germline V gene sequence: CDR1 MNHEY, CDR2 SVGEGT. In nucleotides, the CDR3 is TGTGCCAGCAGCCACCCCGGGGACGGGAGGAGGAGAGGAGAGCAGTACTTC. This codes for CASSHPGDGRRRGEQYF.

The chain has TRBV3-1 and TRBJ2-1, with D perhaps given as TRBD1 or TRBD2 (5 bases each). Trimming left V 5 bases short and J 9 bases short, with 14 bases between. The V gene's germline CDR1 is LGHDT and CDR2 YNNKEL (reference sequence). This CDR3 is 13 amino acids long. CDR3 nucleotide sequence: TGTGCCAGCAGCTGGGGGATCGGCAGTGAGCAGTTCTTC. This sequence encodes CASSWGIGSEQFF.

The chain has TRBV7-9 and TRBJ2-2, with TRBD1 matching 8 bases. Germline V gene data show CDR1 as SEHNR and CDR2 as FQNEAQ (reference sequence). The CDR3 loop spans 14 amino acids. V gave up 4 bases and J gave up 9 bases; unmatched junction bases: 7. The CDR3 region is CASSSGQGLRELFF. The CDR3 DNA is TGTGCCAGCAGCTCCGGACAGGGACTGAGGGAGCTGTTTTTT.

This clonotype appeared many times. The J gene is TRBJ2-3, the V gene TRBV7-2; no definite D call. Trimming took 2 bases from V and 6 from J, leaving 9 bases between them. The germline V gene has CDR1 SGHTA and CDR2 FQGNSA. This CDR3 comprises 13 residues. The CDR3 nucleotides are TGTGCCAGCAGCTTAACTATTCTGGATACGCAGTATTTT. It is translated as CASSLTILDTQYF.

This clonotype was recorded at least ten times. This chain uses TRBV6-5 with TRBJ2-1; 8 nucleotides match TRBD2. The V gene end was trimmed by 0 bases and the J gene end by 8 bases; junction bases not matched to a gene: 6. The CDR3 covers 15 residues. Germline V gene data show CDR1 as MNHEY and CDR2 as SVGAGI. The CDR3 DNA sequence: TGTGCCAGCAGTTACTCGGGCGGGGGGCAAGATGAGCAGTTCTTC. It translates to CASSYSGGGQDEQFF.

Only a few counts were recorded for this clonotype. The V call is TRBV10-2, the J call TRBJ1-5; no firm D call. In germline, CDR1 is WSHSY, CDR2 SAAADI. The V and J ends lost 6 bases and 4 bases respectively, with 16 bases between them. This CDR3 contains 15 residues. The CDR3 DNA is TGCGCCAGCAGGGGGATGGGCTTAGCAAATCAGCCCCAGCATTTT. This codes for CASRGMGLANQPQHF.

At least ten counts were recorded for this clonotype. CDR3 sequence (DNA): TGTGCCAGCAGCTTACCGTCCTTCCCGGAGACCCAGTACTTC. Amino acids: CASSLPSFPETQYF. The V and J genes are TRBV7-9 and TRBJ2-5; D unclear. The CDR3 covers 14 residues. Germline V lookup: CDR1 SEHNR, CDR2 FQNEAQ (reference sequence). Trimming removed 2 bases at V and 5 bases at J, with 12 bases between.